This TCR beta chain was documented in a study of blood T cell repertoires in COVID-19. The overall study: Material from acute and convalescent COVID-19 was sourced from the United States, Italy and Spain. From T cells, B-cell-depleted T cells, or PBMCs came the material, which was cDNA or gDNA.

The germline V gene encodes CDR1 MNHEY and CDR2 SVGAGI. Trimming shortened V by 6 bases and J by 5 bases, and 13 bases separated the two germline ends. The CDR3 contains 13 residues. Followed over time, Seattle patients had been enrolled while infection was active. In this sample, this clone turned up a few times. In the authors' methods: Scientists estimated how many nucleated cells there were by amplifying reference gene primers. The protocol was immunoSEQ multiplex PCR, while the TCRdb copy is restricted to in-frame clones and leaves out a portion. V and J calls and clone size are given by that table; D and trimming were obtained from the DNA. The profile shows approximately 190,000 clones, 82% of them singletons.

This clonotype originated in a woman aged 55-70 years with COVID-19, enrolled during active disease. This sequence joins TRBV6-5 and TRBJ1-1; a possible D gene is TRBD1 (5 bases). Specimen: peripheral blood. CDR3 DNA: TGTGCCAGCAGGAAAACAGGAATGACTGAAGCTTTCTTT. Protein sequence: CASRKTGMTEAFF.